This is a list of T cell receptor beta chains from one sample in a study of blood T cell repertoires in COVID-19. The protocol was immunoSEQ multiplex PCR, while the TCRdb copy is restricted to in-frame clones and leaves out a portion. The sample contains some 350,000 clones, about 88% of which appear only once. The specimen sequenced was peripheral blood. These receptors were obtained from a woman in her seventies with COVID-19, enrolled during active disease. The conserved cysteine and the conserved F or W are not part of the CDR3 here. A D gene is named only where the DNA matches it firmly.

J | V | D | CDR3
TRBJ1-1 | TRBV7-9 | NA | ASSFGQKSFINTEAF
TRBJ2-5 | TRBV28 | TRBD2 | ASSFPGLAGKETQY
TRBJ1-2 | TRBV24-1 | TRBD1 | ATTDGTANGYT
TRBJ1-5 | TRBV9 | NA | ASSVGHGNQPQH
TRBJ1-1 | TRBV5-6 | NA | ASSAERVTEAF
TRBJ2-3 | TRBV7-2 | NA | ASSLGGPRDTQY
TRBJ2-1 | TRBV29-1 | TRBD1 | SASGTGGNEQF
TRBJ1-1 | TRBV7-3 | NA | ASSPLPTGMNTEAF
TRBJ2-1 | TRBV24-1 | TRBD2 | ATSDPAGGSSYNEQF
TRBJ2-2 | TRBV10-3 | NA | AISLVGTGELF
TRBJ1-1 | TRBV2 | TRBD1 | ASYRGLTTEAF
TRBJ1-1 | TRBV12-5 | NA | ASGQTGMNTEAF
TRBJ2-3 | TRBV5-4 | TRBD2 | ASSSGLAGVPDTQY
TRBJ1-4 | TRBV27 | TRBD1 | ASSRRTGETEKLF
TRBJ1-5 | TRBV27 | TRBD1 | ASSPRHGTGRNQPQH
TRBJ1-1 | TRBV30 | TRBD1 | AWTPDWDSKNTEAF
TRBJ1-6 | TRBV28 | NA | ASSLGGTNSPLH
TRBJ2-7 | TRBV5-1 | TRBD2 | ASSLTSGTYEQY
TRBJ2-7 | TRBV7-8 | TRBD2 | ASSRAWGGEYEQY
TRBJ2-1 | TRBV9 | TRBD2 | ASSVTSANNEQF
TRBJ2-7 | TRBV5-6 | NA | ASSRGAGLAAYEQY
TRBJ2-7 | TRBV4-2 | NA | ASSQEGRDEQY
TRBJ2-7 | TRBV15 | NA | ATSRDRKTSYEQY
TRBJ2-7 | TRBV30 | NA | AWGRAYEQY
TRBJ2-3 | TRBV28 | TRBD1 | ASVKGTVGTDTQY
TRBJ1-2 | TRBV28 | NA | ASSPSRDGVYGYT
TRBJ1-5 | TRBV27 | TRBD1 | ASSRTTGEQPQH
TRBJ2-3 | TRBV10-3 | NA | AISVQDTQY
TRBJ1-2 | TRBV5-1 | TRBD1 | ASSASSGTGGDLYGYT
TRBJ1-1 | TRBV18 | NA | ASSPGQNTEAF
TRBJ1-5 | TRBV19 | NA | ASSMWEAGNQPQH
TRBJ2-1 | TRBV20-1 | NA | SAKGLNEQF
TRBJ2-1 | TRBV24-1 | NA | ATSDQEASSYNEQF
TRBJ1-6 | TRBV4-1 | TRBD1 | ASSQFDRGRIYNSPLH
TRBJ2-3 | TRBV28 | TRBD2 | ASSYTSGGATDTQY
TRBJ2-4 | TRBV30 | NA | AWRPLLAKNIQY
TRBJ1-4 | TRBV4-1 | TRBD1 | ASSRDRGGEKLF
TRBJ2-7 | TRBV7-2 | NA | ASSLVPQGSSYEQY
TRBJ1-5 | TRBV27 | TRBD1 | ASSLTGGYQPQH
TRBJ1-5 | TRBV7-2 | NA | ASSLAVGLQNQPQH
TRBJ2-2 | TRBV2 | NA | ASSELGRTGELF